This T cell receptor beta chain was documented in a study of Ad26.COV2.S vaccination and SARS-CoV-2 variants (dated by TCRdb to the early 2020s). Looking at the study overall: Donors in the vaccine arm were drawn from COV1001, a multicentre, randomized, double-blind, placebo-controlled phase I-IIa trial testing Ad26.COV2.S in healthy adults. Ad26.COV2.S was administered intramuscularly at 5 x 10^10 or 1 x 10^11 viral particles, either as a single shot or as two shots given 56 days apart. Sequencing of the TCRbeta repertoire served to evaluate the specificity and breadth of SARS-CoV-2-reactive T cell receptors following Ad26.COV2.S vaccination. A total of 32 samples were included in the TCR-sequenced set, comprising approximately 20 Ad26.COV2.S vaccine recipients, 5 placebo recipients and 8 SARS-CoV-2 convalescent individuals. Trial participants were randomized into five groups of five: low-dose or high-dose Ad26.COV2.S given once or twice, or placebo on both occasions. Investigators remained blinded to trial group allocation during experiments and outcome assessment. Results the study describes overall, beyond this receptor: Comparable non-spike TCR breadth was observed between vaccine and placebo recipients, consistent with only spike being contained in the vaccine. After vaccination, spike-specific CD8+ and CD4+ T cell responses were reported to show substantial breadth. The study was not powered to compare responses between vaccine doses or regimens. The authors noted that the TCR breadth and depth analyses may have underestimated total T cell responses. Ad26.COV2.S recipients had higher spike-specific TCR breadth than placebo recipients (P = 0.0014).

This clone has more than one count but fewer than ten. Its recognized antigen is unknown. No base quality values were provided; no much bigger clone lies one nucleotide off. TCRbeta CDR3 regions were sequenced with the immunoSEQ Assay. After extraction, genomic DNA underwent amplification by bias-controlled multiplex PCR, followed by high-throughput sequencing. The source study handled its data this way. To quantify the absolute abundance of every unique TCRbeta CDR3 region, sequences were collapsed and filtered. T cell fraction was estimated by normalizing TCRbeta template counts to usable DNA, with usable DNA measured through amplification of reference genes found in all nucleated cells. Repertoire TCRs were annotated as SARS-CoV-2-specific by exact matching of V gene, CDR3 amino acid sequence and J gene to a known reactive TCR set. The reference SARS-CoV-2 TCR set was derived from MIRA and filtered for enrichment in COVID-19-positive ImmuneCODE repertoires, a step that removed public or cross-reactive TCRs. Based on the MIRA antigens, annotated TCRs were further analysed at the level of specific ORF or position within ORF. Breadth was defined as the number of annotated unique rearrangements divided by the total number of unique productive rearrangements, and depth was defined as the summed frequency of the annotated unique rearrangements. TCR breadth was compared between groups using two-sided Wilcoxon rank-sum tests. Not all clones reach the TCRdb copy of this immuneACCESS table, which keeps in-frame sequences only. Checked studies attribute under half of the gap to unresolved V genes and leave the rest unexplained. That table furnishes V, J and clone size, whereas the DNA furnished D and trimming. The sample table shows hundreds of thousands of clones, and approximately 90% are seen once. The ten largest clones represent around 5% of the sample.

The germline V gene gives CDR1 as MDHEN and CDR2 as SYDVKM. Counted from cysteine to phenylalanine, this CDR3 has 14 amino acids. Only the CDR3 DNA is retained, 42 bases long and in frame from the first base. Relative to germline, V is 9 bases shorter and J is 0 bases shorter, with 12 bases between their ends. Sample treatment or condition, as interpreted from the label and publication: 15 to 20 received Ad26.COV2.S at low or high dose, single or two shots; about 5 received placebo; per-sample allocation not given. Repertoires of vaccine and placebo recipients were sequenced from samples taken on day 63 after the first injection. Cohort 1b enrolled around 23 adults aged 18-55 years at a single site in Boston, USA, between 29 July and 7 August 2020. Ad26.COV2.S consisted of a replication-incompetent adenovirus type 26 vector by which a prefusion-stabilized SARS-CoV-2 spike protein from the original Wuhan strain was expressed.

The TCR originated in a person aged 18-65 years who received the Ad26.COV2.S COVID-19 vaccine or a placebo. The sample was peripheral blood, taken in a trial of Ad26.COV2.S vaccine versus placebo. Recombination connected TRBV28 to TRBJ2-1; the D gene is perhaps TRBD1, from 5 matching bases. This receptor has the CDR3 CASGLGHSYNEQFF. The nucleotides read TGTGCCAGTGGCCTCGGACACTCCTACAATGAGCAGTTCTTC.